Listed below are T cell receptor beta chains from one sample, sequenced in a study of read filtering for tumor transcriptome and immune sequencing. TCRdb used MiXCR to reprocess the reads, holding one entry per CDR3 protein. The data show tens of thousands of distinct CDR3 sequences, approximately 15% seen once. Sequenced: a population of CD138-negative cells sorted from bone marrow. All receptors derive from a donor aged 40 or over with multiple myeloma. The CDR3 runs from the conserved cysteine through the conserved F or W. A D gene is named only where the DNA matches it firmly. Size is stated for part of the rows, as once, few or many counts, or as a class when the clone is expanded.

>TRBD2|TRBV5-4|few|TRBJ2-5|16
TGTGCCAGCAGTTCCGCGACTAGCGGGAATCAAGAGACCCAGTACTTC
CASSSATSGNQETQYF
>-|TRBV7-2|few|TRBJ2-5|12
TGTGCCAGCCGGGTGACCCCAGAGACCCAGTACTTC
CASRVTPETQYF
>TRBD2|TRBV4-2|-|TRBJ2-5|18
TGTGCCAGCAGCCAAGCACTAGCGGGAGGGCCGGGGCAAGAGACCCAGTACTTC
CASSQALAGGPGQETQYF
>-|TRBV11-3|few|TRBJ1-1|14
TGTGCCAGCAGCCCGGGGAAACTGAACACTGAAGCTTTCTTC
CASSPGKLNTEAFF
>-|TRBV12-3/TRBV12-4|many|TRBJ2-1|13
TGTGCCAGCAGTTCTTATGGCCTCAATGAGCAGTTCTTC
CASSSYGLNEQFF
>-|TRBV15|-|TRBJ2-1|15
TGTGCCACCAGCAGAGATTTAGCGAATAACAATGAGCAGTTCTTC
CATSRDLANNNEQFF
>-|TRBV3-1|many|TRBJ2-7|13
TGTGCCAGCAGCCAATTGGAGAAGGACGAGCAGTACTTC
CASSQLEKDEQYF
>-|TRBV30|few|TRBJ1-3|13
TGTGCCTGGAGTGTGGGCTCTGGAAACACCATATATTTT
CAWSVGSGNTIYF
>-|TRBV6-2/TRBV6-3|many|TRBJ2-1|13
TGTGCCAGCAGTTACCCCATCGACAGTGAGCAGTTCTTC
CASSYPIDSEQFF
>-|TRBV5-1|many|TRBJ2-3|19
TGCGCCAGCAGCGCACGACAGGGAGGCTTTCCGTCAGGCACAGATACGCAGTATTTT
CASSARQGGFPSGTDTQYF
>TRBD2|TRBV3-1|-|TRBJ2-1|15
TGTGCCAGCAGCCAAGAGGCAACTAGCGGGAATGAGCAGTTCTTC
CASSQEATSGNEQFF
>TRBD1|TRBV20-1|few|TRBJ1-2|13
TGCAGTGTAGGACAGGGGGCAAACTATGGCTACACCTTC
CSVGQGANYGYTF
>-|TRBV11-2|few|TRBJ2-5|13
TGTGCCAGCAGCTTAAGGATTCAAGAGACCCAGTACTTC
CASSLRIQETQYF
>TRBD2|TRBV2|many|TRBJ2-1|16
TGTGCCAGCAGTTCTAGCGGGAGCTTTGTTTTAAATGAGCAGTTCTTC
CASSSSGSFVLNEQFF
>-|TRBV6-2/TRBV6-3|many|TRBJ2-7|16
TGTGCCAGCAGCCCCCTCAAGGGGTGGAGCTCCTACGAGCAGTACTTC
CASSPLKGWSSYEQYF
>-|TRBV5-1|many|TRBJ2-7|15
TGCGCCAGCAGCTTGGAGGGAGCAGGATCCTACGAGCAGTACTTC
CASSLEGAGSYEQYF
>TRBD1|TRBV6-5|few|TRBJ1-2|17
TGTGCCAGCAGTTATATTTCTTTCGGACAGGGAGACTATGGCTACACCTTC
CASSYISFGQGDYGYTF
>-|TRBV7-9|many|TRBJ1-1|14
TGTGCCAGCAGCTTGAAGGGTGGGGTGACTGAAGCTTTCTTT
CASSLKGGVTEAFF
>TRBD2|TRBV7-9|many|TRBJ2-1|17
TGTGCCAGCAGCATAATTCCGGGACTAGCGGGAGCGCAGGAGCAGTTCTTC
CASSIIPGLAGAQEQFF
>-|TRBV5-6|-|TRBJ2-3|16
TGTGCCAGCAGCTTGATCCGCGCCCGAAGCACAGATACGCAGTATTTT
CASSLIRARSTDTQYF
>TRBD1|TRBV29-1|many|TRBJ2-7|12
TGCAGCGTTGGAGGACAGGAAATCGAGCAGTACTTC
CSVGGQEIEQYF
>-|TRBV10-3|many|TRBJ2-1|14
TGTGCCATCAGTGAGGCAGGGGAATACAATGAGCAGTTCTTC
CAISEAGEYNEQFF
>-|TRBV19|many|TRBJ1-5|15
TGTGCCAGTACCCATCTAGACGGACGCAATCAGCCCCAGCATTTT
CASTHLDGRNQPQHF
>-|TRBV14|many|TRBJ2-1|13
TGTGCCAGCAGCCAAGACTTCTACAATGAGCAGTTCTTC
CASSQDFYNEQFF
>-|TRBV28|-|TRBJ2-7|15
TGTGCCAGCAGTTTATCAGGGACTCACTTCTCCGAGCAGTACTTC
CASSLSGTHFSEQYF
>TRBD1|TRBV12-3/TRBV12-4|-|TRBJ2-1|14
TGTGCCAGCAGTTCACAGGACAGGGACAATGAGCAGTTCTTC
CASSSQDRDNEQFF
>-|TRBV7-2|many|TRBJ2-3|14
TGTGCCAGCGGTGCCGGCTTGCCCACAGATACGCAGTATTTT
CASGAGLPTDTQYF
>-|TRBV7-3|many|TRBJ2-3|18
TGTGCCAGCAGCCATACCCTGGGGGTGAATGGGGGCACAGATACGCAGTATTTT
CASSHTLGVNGGTDTQYF
>TRBD2|TRBV9|many|TRBJ2-1|15
TGTGCCAGCAGCGTTCAAGCGGGATCCTACAATGAGCAGTTCTTC
CASSVQAGSYNEQFF
>TRBD1|TRBV29-1|many|TRBJ2-2|14
TGCAGCGTTGTAGAACAGGGGGCCACCGGGGAGCTGTTTTTT
CSVVEQGATGELFF
>TRBD1|TRBV14|many|TRBJ2-7|15
TGTGCCAGCAGCCAAGGGACAGGGGTCTCCTACGAGCAGTACTTC
CASSQGTGVSYEQYF
>TRBD2|TRBV9|many|TRBJ2-4|14
TGTGCCAGCGCTCGAGCGGGAGAGGCAAACATTCAGTACTTC
CASARAGEANIQYF
>-|TRBV3-1|many|TRBJ1-5|17
TGTGCCAGCAGCCAAGGATTTAGGGCGGTGGGGGATCAGCCCCAGCATTTT
CASSQGFRAVGDQPQHF
>-|TRBV7-9|many|TRBJ2-4|14
TGTGCCAGCAGCCACCTCTTAGGAGGCGGCATTCAGTACTTC
CASSHLLGGGIQYF
>-|TRBV7-2|-|TRBJ1-5|16
TGTGCCAGCAGCTTAGCGGGCGGCTTTAGCAATCAGCCCCAGCATTTT
CASSLAGGFSNQPQHF
>-|TRBV28|many|TRBJ2-7|14
TGTGCCAGCAGACCCGGACTGGCATCCTACGAGCAGTACTTC
CASRPGLASYEQYF
>-|TRBV7-2|many|TRBJ2-7|13
TGTGCCAGCAGCCGCCCGGCTGTCTACGAGCAGTACTTC
CASSRPAVYEQYF
>-|TRBV27|many|TRBJ2-1|12
TGTGCCAGTACCACAGGGCCCCACGTGTGGTTCTTC
CASTTGPHVWFF
>-|TRBV19|many|TRBJ2-2|12
TGTGCCAGTAGTCTTATCGCCGGGGAGCTGTTTTTT
CASSLIAGELFF
>TRBD1|TRBV6-2/TRBV6-3|-|TRBJ2-7|15
TGTGCCAGCAGTTACTCGTCAGGGGGCGCCTACGAGCAGTACTTC
CASSYSSGGAYEQYF
>-|TRBV13|many|TRBJ2-7|15
TGTGCCAGCACGAAATCGGGACTTAGCTCCTACGAGCAGTACTTC
CASTKSGLSSYEQYF
>-|TRBV5-1|many|TRBJ2-6|15
TGCGCCAGCAGCTTTTCCCTCTCTGGGGCCAACGTCCTGACTTTC
CASSFSLSGANVLTF
>-|TRBV7-8|many|TRBJ2-4|17
TGTGCCAGCAGCTTAGCGCTTGGGGGCCTCGCCAAAAACATTCAGTACTTC
CASSLALGGLAKNIQYF
>TRBD2|TRBV11-3|many|TRBJ2-1|15
TGTGCCAGCAGCTTTCAGACTAGCGGGAGAAATGAGCAGTTCTTC
CASSFQTSGRNEQFF
>TRBD1|TRBV7-9|many|TRBJ2-1|15
TGTGCCAGCAGCTTAGGTCAGGGGGCAGGGAATGAGCAGTTCTTC
CASSLGQGAGNEQFF
>TRBD2|TRBV28|many|TRBJ2-1|17
TGTGCCAGCCGACAGATAGCGGGAGTAAGGTCCTACAATGAGCAGTTCTTC
CASRQIAGVRSYNEQFF
>TRBD1|TRBV4-3|many|TRBJ2-1|18
TGCGCCAGCAGCCCGAGGACAGGGGGTGCGAGCATATACAATGAGCAGTTCTTC
CASSPRTGGASIYNEQFF
>TRBD2|TRBV20-1|-|TRBJ2-1|14
TGCAGTGTCATGACTAGCGGGATCCACAATGAGCAGTTCTTC
CSVMTSGIHNEQFF
>TRBD2|TRBV6-6|many|TRBJ2-1|16
TGTGCCAGCAACCCTACTAGCGGGCTTTCCTACAATGAGCAGTTCTTC
CASNPTSGLSYNEQFF
>-|TRBV11-2|few|TRBJ1-4|15
TGTGCCAGCAGCTTAGGCGGGGGAGTTAATGAAAAACTGTTTTTT
CASSLGGGVNEKLFF
>-|TRBV12-5|many|TRBJ2-3|15
TGTGCTAGTGGTTTGGTTGACCGCTACACAGATACGCAGTATTTT
CASGLVDRYTDTQYF
>-|TRBV20-1|many|TRBJ1-2|14
TGCAGTGCTAGAGATCGGCAGCTCTTCTATGGCTACACCTTC
CSARDRQLFYGYTF
>TRBD1|TRBV20-1|few|TRBJ2-3|15
TGCAGTGCTAGAGAATGGCAGGGGGCTCCAGATACGCAGTATTTT
CSAREWQGAPDTQYF
>-|TRBV3-1|many|TRBJ1-1|11
TGTGCCAGCAGCTACAACAGGGCAGCTTTCTTT
CASSYNRAAFF
>TRBD2|TRBV29-1|many|TRBJ2-1|14
TGCAGCGTTGATGCTAGCGGATTATACAGTGAGCAGTTCTTC
CSVDASGLYSEQFF
>-|TRBV29-1|many|TRBJ2-5|12
TGCAGCGTCGAGGGACAAACTTGGGCCCAGTACTTC
CSVEGQTWAQYF
>TRBD1|TRBV5-1|many|TRBJ1-4|13
TGCGCCAGCCGAACAGGGGCGGATGAAAAACTGTTTTTT
CASRTGADEKLFF
>-|TRBV7-9|many|TRBJ2-1|17
TGTGCCAGCAGCTACCACGTCGGCCCTAGCTCCTACAATGAGCAGTTCTTC
CASSYHVGPSSYNEQFF
>TRBD2|TRBV20-1|many|TRBJ2-7|14
TGCAGTGCCTTGGGACTAGCGGGGAGAAGCGAGCAGTACTTC
CSALGLAGRSEQYF
>TRBD2|TRBV7-8|many|TRBJ2-1|15
TGTGCCAGCAGCCCCCCGGCGGGAGCCAACAATGAGCAGTTCTTC
CASSPPAGANNEQFF